This is a list of T cell receptor beta chains from one sample in a study of blood T cell repertoires in COVID-19. Some clones are missing from TCRdb's copy, which holds only in-frame ones; the method was immunoSEQ multiplex PCR. The repertoire has tens of thousands of clones, about 80% of them found once; the top ten carry about 2.6%. Sequencing was carried out using peripheral blood. The receptors originated from a woman aged 60-75 years with acute or convalescent COVID-19. CDR3s include the opening cysteine and the closing phenylalanine or tryptophan. Each record gives: CDR3 protein, CDR3 DNA, D gene, J gene, V gene, clone size. D genes are given only for firm matches. Expanded clones get a size class; other rows say once, few or many, or leave the size out.

CASTPGGFLSNQPQHF TGTGCCAGCACCCCGGGGGGGTTCCTTAGCAATCAGCCCCAGCATTTT NA TRBJ1-5 TRBV28 few
CASGLTTYSNQPQHF TGTGCCAGCGGATTGACAACTTATAGCAATCAGCCCCAGCATTTT NA TRBJ1-5 TRBV6-5 once
CASSLRQGRSTGELFF TGTGCCAGCTCCCTCAGGCAGGGGCGGTCAACCGGGGAGCTGTTTTTT NA TRBJ2-2 TRBV18 NA
CASSLFGRDYGYTF TGTGCCAGCAGTTTATTTGGCAGGGATTATGGCTACACCTTC NA TRBJ1-2 TRBV28 once
CASSWSGTEAFF TGTGCCAGCAGCTGGAGTGGCACTGAAGCTTTCTTT NA TRBJ1-1 TRBV5-6 few
CASSPIWGVTEAFF TGTGCCAGCAGTCCCATATGGGGGGTCACTGAAGCTTTCTTT NA TRBJ1-1 TRBV7-9 NA
CASSYTDRVDEKLFF TGTGCCAGCAGTTACACGGACAGGGTTGACGAAAAACTGTTTTTT TRBD1 TRBJ1-4 TRBV6-5 NA
CASSEKDRGTLAQHF TGTGCCAGCAGTGAAAAGGACAGGGGAACGTTAGCCCAGCATTTT TRBD1 TRBJ1-5 TRBV6-1 few
CASSVGQGRHYGYTF TGTGCCAGCAGCGTTGGACAGGGGAGACACTATGGCTACACCTTC TRBD1 TRBJ1-2 TRBV11-2 NA
CATSDPGLSGGPGNEQFF TGTGCCACCAGCGACCCCGGTTTATCGGGAGGCCCCGGGAATGAGCAGTTCTTC TRBD2 TRBJ2-1 TRBV15 NA
CASTLRVVDYGYTF TGTGCCAGCACTTTGAGGGTCGTGGACTATGGCTACACCTTC NA TRBJ1-2 TRBV2 NA
CASSAQQGGSGNTIYF TGTGCCAGTAGTGCCCAACAGGGGGGCTCTGGAAACACCATATATTTT TRBD1 TRBJ1-3 TRBV19 NA
CASTLPGLYGYTF TGTGCCAGCACCCTTCCCGGTCTCTATGGCTACACCTTC NA TRBJ1-2 TRBV6-5 NA
CASSDPDREETQYF TGTGCCAGCAGTGACCCGGACAGGGAAGAGACCCAGTACTTC TRBD1 TRBJ2-5 TRBV6-1 NA
CASSRTRQNTEAFF TGTGCCAGCAGTAGGACACGCCAGAACACTGAAGCTTTCTTT NA TRBJ1-1 TRBV2 NA
CASSLAGGTTGELFF TGTGCCAGCTCCCTGGCGGGAGGGACCACCGGGGAGCTGTTTTTT TRBD2 TRBJ2-2 TRBV5-5 NA
CASSPGLAGNTDTQYF TGTGCCAGCAGCCCGGGACTAGCGGGGAACACAGATACGCAGTATTTT TRBD2 TRBJ2-3 TRBV11-3 NA
CSARALYEQYF TGCAGTGCTAGAGCCCTCTACGAGCAGTACTTC NA TRBJ2-7 TRBV20-1 NA
CASTSGWTQETQYF TGTGCCAGCACTAGCGGGTGGACTCAAGAGACCCAGTACTTC TRBD2 TRBJ2-5 TRBV6-5 once
CASRPLDRNYEQYF TGTGCCAGCAGGCCCTTGGACAGGAACTACGAGCAGTACTTC TRBD1 TRBJ2-7 TRBV2 NA
CASRPGQLIAGGDNEQFF TGTGCCAGCAGGCCGGGACAACTAATAGCGGGAGGTGACAATGAGCAGTTCTTC TRBD2 TRBJ2-1 TRBV7-8 NA
CASSQSSERVAHEQFF TGTGCCAGCAGCCAAAGTTCGGAGAGGGTAGCGCATGAGCAGTTCTTC NA TRBJ2-1 TRBV4-2 NA
CRAWGTEEQYF TGCAGAGCCTGGGGGACAGAAGAGCAGTACTTC TRBD1 TRBJ2-7 TRBV20-1 NA
CASSLSEGGGPYEQYF TGTGCCAGCAGCTTATCGGAAGGGGGGGGACCCTACGAGCAGTACTTC NA TRBJ2-7 TRBV7-8 NA
CASTSGGPRTDTQYF TGTGCCAGCACTAGCGGGGGGCCACGCACAGATACGCAGTATTTT TRBD2 TRBJ2-3 TRBV7-9 NA
CASRTRNTGELFF TGTGCCAGCAGGACAAGGAACACCGGGGAGCTGTTTTTT NA TRBJ2-2 TRBV9 NA
CASSLGWGATEAFF TGTGCCAGCAGCTTAGGGTGGGGCGCCACTGAAGCTTTCTTT NA TRBJ1-1 TRBV11-1 NA
CASSLRSRDGGYTF TGTGCCAGCAGCTTGCGAAGCAGGGATGGCGGCTACACCTTC NA TRBJ1-2 TRBV5-6 NA
CASSYLRPGLTADTQYF TGTGCCAGCAGCTACTTAAGGCCGGGGTTAACAGCAGATACGCAGTATTTT NA TRBJ2-3 TRBV7-3 NA
CASSRGLAGYEQYF TGTGCCAGCAGCCGCGGACTAGCGGGGTACGAGCAGTACTTC TRBD2 TRBJ2-7 TRBV11-2 NA
CASKRNSLSTDTQYF TGCGCCAGCAAGAGGAATAGTTTGTCCACAGATACGCAGTATTTT NA TRBJ2-3 TRBV5-1 NA
CASSPFPQETQYF TGCGCCAGCAGCCCCTTCCCCCAAGAGACCCAGTACTTC NA TRBJ2-5 TRBV5-1 few
CASSQEGGWKETQYF TGCGCCAGCAGCCAAGAAGGGGGATGGAAAGAGACCCAGTACTTC NA TRBJ2-5 TRBV4-1 NA
CASMRLPGGTETQYF TGTGCCAGCATGAGACTCCCAGGGGGTACGGAGACCCAGTACTTC TRBD1 TRBJ2-5 TRBV6-5 few